This section outlines one T cell receptor (beta chain) sequence together with its context. The sample belongs to a study of blood T cell repertoires in COVID-19. For the study at large: T cells, B-cell-depleted T cells, or PBMCs supplied cDNA or gDNA.

Profiling relied on immunoSEQ multiplex PCR, and the TCRdb table lists in-frame clones only, not all of them. The table lists roughly 100,000 clones, more than 70% of them singletons. Germline CDR1 LGHNA, CDR2 YSLEER. There are 16 residues in the CDR3. The chain combines TRBV4-3 with TRBJ2-1; 8 bases agree with TRBD2. This receptor was identified in a human donor in a cohort sampled during active COVID-19. Sequencing input: peripheral blood. The CDR3 spells CETPSGGDPSFGEQFF. The DNA for the CDR3 is TGCGAGACCCCCTCGGGGGGGGACCCCTCGTTCGGTGAGCAGTTCTTC.